The source of this TCR beta chain is a study of somatic mutations in cytotoxic T cells in rheumatoid arthritis. The overall study: Immediately following diagnosis and ahead of any treatment, patient blood (30 ml EDTA) was drawn. In some cases, T-cell populations stained with V beta antibodies were flow-sorted at nearly 100% purity, and these included V beta1+ cells sequenced for TCRB. Findings and limits, study-wide: Exceedance of 20% of CD8+ cells by the largest CD8+ clone occurred in about an eighth of the roughly 60 patients. Which antigens the expanded CD8+ clones targeted was unknown.

Regarding this clone: Antigen unknown.

Only in-frame clones appear in the TCRdb table, and some are missing; sequencing was by immunoSEQ multiplex PCR. The sample comprises over 15,000 clones, about 65% of which are singletons, and over 15% rests with the top ten. This clonotype originated in an adult with rheumatoid arthritis. Sequenced input: CD8+ T cells sorted from blood.

As DNA, the CDR3 is TGTGCCAGCAGCTTAGAGGCAGGGGGCACAGATACGCAGTATTTT. As protein: CASSLEAGGTDTQYF. This sequence joins TRBV7-8 and TRBJ2-3; possibly TRBD1 for D (6 bases). Trimming removed 1 base from V and 1 base from J, with 9 bases in between. This CDR3 has 15 amino acids. From germline, CDR1 is SGHVS and CDR2 FQNEAQ.